This T cell receptor (beta chain) derives from a study of T cells after yellow fever vaccination (dated by TCRdb to the late 2010s). Describing the broader study: The SMART-Seq v4 Ultra Low Input RNA kit was used to prepare libraries from fractions with low cell numbers. To follow T-cell clones before and after primary and booster YFV17D yellow fever vaccination, bulk TCR alpha and beta repertoires were sequenced over time. Two healthy male donors made up the cohort, one aged 18 to 29 years and the other aged 30 to 40 years. Blood was drawn at multiple timepoints before and after primary and secondary immunization, with bulk PBMC replicates and cell subsets isolated. What the research found in general, with its limitations: After the booster, most of the clones that had expanded following primary vaccination were detected again (roughly 97% of CD4 and around 88% of CD8), which suggests that memory was broadly maintained. Computational filtering was required because FACS-sorted repertoires could contain abundant contaminating clonotypes from the bulk population. Because the study included only two donors, the extent to which the findings can be generalized is limited. A small share of clonotypes occurred in both CD4 and CD8 compartments, likely arising from convergent recombination. Compared with the primary T-cell response, the secondary T-cell response was weaker but faster, peaking on day 5 rather than day 15.

V and J are truncated by 6 bases and 8 bases respectively, leaving an intervening sequence of 11 bases. From a lookup of the germline V gene, CDR1 and CDR2 are WSHSY and SAAADI. The CDR3 starts with the cysteine, ends with the phenylalanine, and has 12 residues. Left in the record is the CDR3 DNA by itself, 36 bases read in frame from the first base. Synthesis of TCR cDNA relied on 5'RACE template switching, a step that introduced a universal primer site along with unique molecular identifiers. cDNA synthesis was primed from both the TCR alpha and TCR beta constant segments. Two PCR steps were used to amplify libraries, with sample barcodes and sequencing adapters being added in the second step. Sequencing of the libraries was done on either Illumina HiSeq 2500 (2x100 bp) or NovaSeq (2x150 bp). Per the authors' processing: Reads were demultiplexed and collapsed into UMI consensus sequences with MIGEC, and V(D)J alignment was performed with MiXCR. Clonotypes responding to the vaccine were identified with edgeR on replicate PBMC samples, with the criteria of FDR below 0.01 and a log2 fold change above 5 up to day 15. Each bulk clonotype was labeled CD4 or CD8 based on which sequenced repertoire, CD4 or CD8, contained the clonotype at higher abundance. The public sequencing data were trimmed at Q25 with fastp and processed into clonotypes with MiXCR by TCRdb, which kept only in-frame beta chains. Under each unique CDR3 protein, matching rows form one entry showing the most common genes and DNA. The V and J calls were not made by the authors but by TCRdb's processing. In all, the sample holds about 63,000 distinct CDR3 sequences, and 6.5% to 8% of those were seen once. Less than 40% of the sample is taken by the ten largest.

This clonotype was detected many times. It lacks a known antigen. Nothing much larger sits one base from this clone, and base qualities are not available. The sample's treatment or condition label, decoded: live attenuated yellow fever vaccine strain. PBMCs were isolated from peripheral blood using a standard Ficoll-Paque protocol. Dynabeads CD4 and CD8 positive selection kits were used to isolate the CD4 and CD8 T-cell fractions. TriZol was used to extract RNA from bulk PBMCs, from CD4 and CD8 fractions, and from dextramer-positive and dextramer-negative fractions. The source was CD8+ T cells sorted from PBMCs, collected 15 days after the yellow fever booster vaccination. Rearrangement joined TRBV10-2 to TRBJ1-5, with the D gene uncertain. This receptor was identified in a man aged 25 to 45 who received the YFV17D yellow fever vaccine. The nucleotides are TGCGCCAGCAGCTCCGGTTCTGAGCCCCAGCATTTT. The resulting protein is CASSSGSEPQHF.